The 11 T cell receptor beta chains below come from one sample, sequenced in a study of post-analysis software for immune sequencing data. The study, taken as a whole, reports: TRBV segments more frequent in patients than in controls numbered five and included TRBV5-6, TRBV5-1 and TRBV20-1.

For these receptors, no antigen is known. Sequencing libraries made from TCR beta cDNA carried unique molecular identifiers. TCRdb ran MiXCR on the PCR reads and lists one entry per CDR3 protein. The repertoire holds approximately 690,000 distinct CDR3 sequences, with approximately 59% as singletons. Sequenced input: blood. The receptors were gathered from a girl aged 2 to 9 with multiple sclerosis.

This chain joins TRBV20-1 and TRBJ2-1; 9 positions agree with TRBD2. Germline V gene data show CDR1 as DFQATT and CDR2 as SNEGSKA (reference sequence). V was clipped by 3 bases and J by 8 bases; unmatched bases: 14. This CDR3 has 16 residues. In nucleotides, the CDR3 is TGCAGTGCTAGTGTGGTCCAAGCGGGAGGATTTGATGAGCAGTTCTTC. Translating it yields CSASVVQAGGFDEQFF.

This clonotype has more than one count but fewer than ten. The chain links TRBV6-2 or TRBV6-3 to TRBJ2-4; D possibly uses TRBD1 or TRBD2 (7 bases each). CDR1 is MNHEY, CDR2 SVGEGT, per germline. V lost 7 bases to trimming and J lost 8 bases, with 15 bases between them. The CDR3 has 13 amino acids. DNA for the CDR3: TGTGCCAGCACCCCGACAGGGAGGGACATTCAGTACTTC. This translates into CASTPTGRDIQYF.

The chain joins TRBV20-1 to TRBJ2-5, with unresolved D. CDR3 length equals 10 residues. Germline CDR1 and CDR2: DFQATT and SNEGSKA (reference sequence). V lost 6 bases and J lost 7, with 9 bases in between. The CDR3 DNA is TGCAGTGCAGGAAAAGGGACCCAGTACTTC. Amino acid sequence: CSAGKGTQYF.

The chain carries TRBV20-1 and TRBJ2-7; D unclear. Germline CDR1 and CDR2: DFQATT and SNEGSKA (reference sequence). Trimming left V 6 bases short and J 1 base short, with 16 bases between. This CDR3 has 14 residues. CDR3 protein: CSARWPAPSYEQYF. The CDR3 DNA sequence: TGCAGTGCAAGGTGGCCAGCTCCATCCTACGAGCAGTACTTC.

The chain links TRBV7-9 to TRBJ2-7; 8 bases align to TRBD1. The V and J ends lost 4 bases and 3 bases, in that order; junction bases with no gene match: 11. Germline CDR1 and CDR2: SEHNR and FQNEAQ (reference sequence). The CDR3 runs 16 residues. The CDR3 loop reads CASSSGQAQMYYEQYF. The CDR3, as DNA: TGTGCCAGCAGCTCGGGACAGGCACAGATGTACTACGAGCAGTACTTC.

This clonotype turned up a few times. The chain combines TRBV20-1 with TRBJ2-7; D may be TRBD2 (5 bases). This CDR3 contains 16 residues. V was shortened by 1 base and J by 2 bases, with 18 bases between the two germline ends. The germline gives CDR1 DFQATT, CDR2 SNEGSKA (reference sequence). CDR3 DNA: TGCAGTGCTAGAGGGCTTGCGGGCGATAGGCCCTACGAGCAGTACTTC. It yields the protein CSARGLAGDRPYEQYF.

The gene calls are TRBV5-1 and TRBJ2-3; D possibly corresponds to TRBD1 (6 bases). Per germline, CDR1 SGHRS and CDR2 YFSETQ. This CDR3 has 12 amino acids. Trimming removed 2 bases from V and 14 bases from J, with 15 bases in between. Here the CDR3 DNA reads TGCGCCAGCAGCTTAATCTCCACAGGGTGGTATTTT. Translating gives CASSLISTGWYF. Complete variable domain (other parts from reference TRBV5-1 and TRBJ2-3): KAGVTQTPRYLIKTRGQQVTLSCSPISGHRSVSWYQQTPGQGLQFLFEYFSETQRNKGNFPGRFSGRQFSNSRSEMNVSTLELGDSALYLCASSLISTGWYFGPGTRLTVL.

This chain joins TRBV7-2 and TRBJ2-3; 7 nucleotides align to TRBD1. The length of the CDR3 is 16 residues. J gave up 1 base and V 3 bases, and 7 bases lay outside the gene matches. Germline loops: CDR1 SGHTA, CDR2 FQGNSA. Here the CDR3 reads CASSFRGQTGTDTQYF. The DNA of the CDR3 is TGTGCCAGCAGCTTTAGGGGGCAGACGGGCACAGATACGCAGTATTTT. The full variable domain, rest sourced from reference TRBV7-2 and TRBJ2-3, is GAGVSQSPSNKVTEKGKDVELRCDPISGHTALYWYRQSLGQGLEFLIYFQGNSAPDKSGLPSDRFSAERTGGSVSTLTIQRTQQEDSAVYLCASSFRGQTGTDTQYFGPGTRLTVL.

The rearrangement links TRBV7-2 to TRBJ2-3, with 9 bases matching TRBD2. V lost 5 bases and J lost 4; bases outside the gene matches: 7. Germline V gives CDR1 SGHTA, CDR2 FQGNSA. The CDR3 runs 15 residues. CDR3 amino acids: CASSKGTSSPDTQYF. The CDR3 DNA reads as TGTGCCAGCAGCAAGGGGACTAGCTCCCCAGATACGCAGTATTTT.

The V call is TRBV20-1, the J call TRBJ2-1, with a tentative D call TRBD2 (5 bases). Trimming took 3 bases from V and 10 from J, leaving 19 bases between them. CDR1 DFQATT and CDR2 SNEGSKA come from the germline V gene (reference sequence). This CDR3 has 14 amino acids. The DNA of the CDR3 is TGCAGTGCTAGTGGAAGCGGCCCTAGGTCCGAGCAGTTCTTC. Its protein is CSASGSGPRSEQFF.

This clonotype is a singleton in its sample. The chain employs TRBV13 and TRBJ2-7; D is undetermined. This CDR3 has 11 residues. The V end was cut by 5 bases, the J end by 6 bases, with 8 bases between. Per germline, CDR1 PRHDT and CDR2 FYEKMQ (reference sequence). In DNA, the CDR3 is TGTGCCAGCAGCCCCATAGGCGAGCAGTACTTC. This translates into CASSPIGEQYF.